These 24 T cell receptor beta chains came from one sample sequenced in a study of CD8 T cells in ankylosing spondylitis. Their antigens remain unidentified. Study outcomes and limitations: A TCR beta motif of under ten highly homologous variants appeared characteristic of ankylosing spondylitis blood.

TCRdb reanalysed the 5' RACE reads using MiXCR and keeps one entry per CDR3 protein. The sample carries 200,000 to 250,000 distinct CDR3 sequences, about 7% recorded once. The sequenced material came from blood, either unsorted or a sorted T cell fraction (not recorded which). The receptors derive from a male donor with ankylosing spondylitis.

At least ten counts were recorded for this clonotype. V and J are TRBV9 and TRBJ2-3; D ambiguous. CDR1 and CDR2 from the germline V gene are SGDLS and YYNGEE. V was trimmed by 4 bases and J by 6 bases, leaving 9 bases between them. The CDR3 sequence is 12 residues long. The CDR3 nucleotides read TGTGCCAGCAGCTATGAGCAGGATACGCAGTATTTT. Encoded protein: CASSYEQDTQYF.

This clonotype turned up a few times. The rearrangement links TRBV13 to TRBJ1-1; TRBD1 aligns across 8 bases. Trimming at V came to 0 bases and at J to 6 bases, leaving 6 bases not matched to a gene. In germline, CDR1 is PRHDT, CDR2 FYEKMQ (reference sequence). The CDR3 runs to 15 residues. CDR3 coding DNA: TGTGCCAGCAGCTTAGGGCCAGGGGGCTTCGCTGAAGCTTTCTTT. Amino acid sequence: CASSLGPGGFAEAFF. Complete variable domain (other parts from reference TRBV13 and TRBJ1-1): AAGVIQSPRHLIKEKRETATLKCYPIPRHDTVYWYQQGPGQDPQFLISFYEKMQSDKGSIPDRFSAQQFSDYHSELNMSSLELGDSALYFCASSLGPGGFAEAFFGQGTRLTVV.

This clonotype was found many times. The chain links TRBV27 to TRBJ2-7, with D perhaps TRBD1 or TRBD2 (5 bases each). Trimming took off 3 bases at V and 2 bases at J, with 14 bases between the two ends. Looked up from germline, CDR1 is MNHEY and CDR2 is SMNVEV (reference sequence). There are 15 residues in the CDR3. DNA of the CDR3: TGTGCCAGCAGTTTCAGGGACCCCGGGACCTACGAGCAGTACTTC. It encodes CASSFRDPGTYEQYF.

This clonotype was detected many times. The J gene is TRBJ2-7, the V gene TRBV12-3 or TRBV12-4, with 8 nucleotides matching TRBD1. This CDR3 has 14 amino acids. Trimming at V came to 4 bases and at J to 4 bases, leaving 6 bases not matched to a gene. CDR3 amino acids: CASSSGQGLYEQYF. CDR3 nucleotide sequence: TGTGCCAGCAGTTCAGGACAGGGCTTGTACGAGCAGTACTTC.

This clonotype was seen at least ten times. This chain uses TRBV4-3 with TRBJ2-5; 10 bases fit TRBD2. CDR3 length equals 17 residues. The trim removed 0 bases at V and 3 bases at J, leaving 7 bases unmatched. The germline CDR1 and CDR2 sequences are LGHNA and YSLEER. The chain's CDR3 is CASSQDLGSGGEETQYF. CDR3 DNA sequence: TGCGCCAGCAGCCAAGATCTTGGCAGCGGGGGGGAAGAGACCCAGTACTTC.

This clonotype was recorded at least ten times. The chain employs TRBV20-1 and TRBJ1-1; 7 nucleotides line up with TRBD1. This CDR3 region has 15 residues. V lost 0 bases, J lost 7 bases, and 11 bases stayed unmatched. CDR1 and CDR2 from the germline V gene are DFQATT and SNEGSKA (reference sequence). The CDR3 here is CSARDPRDSNFEAFF. DNA for the CDR3: TGCAGTGCTAGAGATCCCCGGGACAGCAACTTTGAAGCTTTCTTT.

This clonotype was picked up a small number of times. V gene TRBV7-9 combines with J gene TRBJ1-1; D unresolved. The V gene lost 6 bases and the J gene lost 8 bases, with 10 bases spanning the gap. Germline V lookup: CDR1 SEHNR, CDR2 FQNEAQ (reference sequence). This CDR3 is 11 amino acids long. The CDR3 spells CASSEDYEAFF. CDR3 coding DNA: TGTGCCAGCAGTGAGGATTACGAAGCTTTCTTT.

This clonotype came up many times. V gene TRBV16 combines with J gene TRBJ2-1, with D uncertain. Trimming removed 1 base at V and 10 bases at J, with 8 bases between. Germline V lookup: CDR1 KGHSY, CDR2 FQNENV. CDR3 length equals 12 residues. The CDR3 is CASSQLGGEQFF. CDR3 DNA sequence: TGTGCCAGCAGCCAATTGGGCGGAGAGCAGTTCTTC.

Regarding this clonotype: This may be a read error: a much more frequent sequence differs by one nucleotide. The chain uses TRBV7-8 and TRBJ2-1; 8 bases align to TRBD2. The CDR3 contains 13 residues. CDR1 and CDR2 from the germline V gene are SGHVS and FQNEAQ. In DNA form, the CDR3 reads TGTGTCAGCAGCTTGGGAGTAGCGGGGAGGCAGTTCTTC. This sequence encodes CVSSLGVAGRQFF.

V and J are TRBV7-9 and TRBJ1-2, with D tentatively TRBD1 (6 bases). Germline V gives CDR1 SEHNR, CDR2 FQNEAQ (reference sequence). V was trimmed by 5 bases and J by 4 bases, leaving 14 bases between them. This CDR3 region has 14 residues. The CDR3 bases are TGTGCCAGCAGCCCCCAGGACAGAACCTATGGCTACACCTTC. Protein: CASSPQDRTYGYTF.

In this sample, this clonotype turned up many times. CDR3: CASSQDVPWANVLTF. The DNA of the CDR3 is TGTGCCAGCAGCCAAGATGTCCCTTGGGCCAACGTCCTGACTTTC. The chain employs TRBV4-2 and TRBJ2-6, with D uncertain. CDR1 LGHNA and CDR2 YNFKEQ come from the germline V gene. V dropped 0 bases and J dropped 5 bases, with 8 bases sitting between them. The CDR3 spans 15 residues.

At least ten counts were recorded for this clonotype. The V and J genes are TRBV6-5 and TRBJ2-5, with D maybe TRBD2 (6 bases). The V and J ends lost 1 base and 3 bases respectively, with 12 bases between them. The CDR3 runs 15 residues. Germline lookup yields CDR1 MNHEY and CDR2 SVGAGI. Here the CDR3 reads CASSYWGLKKETQYF. The CDR3 DNA follows: TGTGCCAGCAGTTACTGGGGACTTAAGAAAGAGACCCAGTACTTC.

In its sample, this clonotype was seen a few times. V is TRBV6-5 and J is TRBJ2-7; D may be TRBD1 or TRBD2 (5 bases each). This CDR3 is 14 amino acids long. Germline-derived CDR1 and CDR2 are MNHEY and SVGAGI. V was shortened by 3 bases and J by 8 bases, with 17 bases between the two germline ends. In DNA form, the CDR3 reads TGTGCCAGCAGTTATTCCGGGACGGCCCTCAAGCAGTACTTC. Amino acid sequence: CASSYSGTALKQYF.

This clonotype was found many times. The chain joins TRBV7-9 to TRBJ2-1; 7 nucleotides match TRBD1. Losses at the gene ends were 5 bases for V and 10 bases for J; bases not matched to a gene: 11. Germline CDR1 SEHNR, CDR2 FQNEAQ (reference sequence). The CDR3 contains 14 residues. The CDR3 DNA follows: TGTGCCAGCAGCAAAGGGGGACAGTCTTCAGAGCAGTTCTTC. Its translation is CASSKGGQSSEQFF.

There are many counts of this clonotype. The chain carries TRBV27 and TRBJ2-1; 15 bases line up with TRBD2. Looked up from germline, CDR1 is MNHEY and CDR2 is SMNVEV (reference sequence). Unmatched junction bases numbered 4, after V lost 2 bases and J lost 8 bases. The CDR3 is 16 residues long. The CDR3 coding sequence is TGTGCCAGCAGTTTAGGACTAGCGGGAGGGCTAGATGAGCAGTTCTTC. Its translation: CASSLGLAGGLDEQFF.

Many counts were recorded for this clonotype. V is TRBV7-2 and J is TRBJ2-7; D unclear. The CDR3 totals 15 residues. V was pared by 1 base and J by 2 bases, with 12 bases between. In germline, CDR1 is SGHTA, CDR2 FQGNSA. Here the CDR3 DNA reads TGTGCCAGCAGCTTAGAGGTACAGTCGGCCTACGAGCAGTACTTC. Encoded protein: CASSLEVQSAYEQYF.

This chain joins TRBV6-2 or TRBV6-3 and TRBJ2-1; tentatively, D is TRBD1 (6 bases). V lost 2 bases and J lost 6, with 11 bases in between. The CDR3 runs to 14 residues. Germline V gives CDR1 MNHEY, CDR2 SVGEGT. The CDR3 loop reads CASSYEGHINEQFF. The CDR3, as DNA: TGTGCCAGCAGTTACGAGGGACACATCAATGAGCAGTTCTTC.

V gene TRBV28 combines with J gene TRBJ2-1; D is uncertain. Germline V gene lookup returns CDR1 MDHEN and CDR2 SYDVKM. Trimming shortened V by 6 bases and J by 1 base, and 7 bases separated the two germline ends. The CDR3 totals 13 residues. The DNA for the CDR3 is TGTGCCAGCAGCCTGATGTCCTACAATGAGCAGTTCTTC. Protein sequence: CASSLMSYNEQFF.

This clonotype was seen at least ten times. V is TRBV12-3 or TRBV12-4 and J is TRBJ2-7; TRBD2 agrees at 10 bases. Unmatched junction bases numbered 6, after V lost 3 bases and J lost 7 bases. This CDR3 is 14 amino acids long. The CDR3 DNA reads as TGTGCCAGCAGTTTGGCACTAGCGGGGCGAGAGCAGTACTTC. It codes for CASSLALAGREQYF.

J is TRBJ1-1 and V is TRBV5-6; the D gene is possibly TRBD1 (5 bases). There are 15 residues in the CDR3. Germline CDR1 reads SGHDT; CDR2 reads YYEEEE. Trimming removed 4 bases from V and 4 bases from J, with 17 bases in between. The CDR3 coding sequence is TGTGCCAGCAGCCCTGGTTGGGGGAGAGTCACTGAAGCTTTCTTT. Translated, it gives CASSPGWGRVTEAFF.

This clonotype has at least ten counts. The genes are TRBV9 and TRBJ2-7; D call uncertain. The germline gives CDR1 SGDLS, CDR2 YYNGEE. Trimming stripped 3 bases from V and 0 bases from J, with 7 bases between. The CDR3 runs 13 residues. Here the CDR3 reads CASSGRSSYEQYF. DNA of the CDR3: TGTGCCAGCAGCGGACGTTCCTCCTACGAGCAGTACTTC. Combining the CDR3 with reference TRBV9 and TRBJ2-7 gives the whole variable domain DSGVTQTPKHLITATGQRVTLRCSPRSGDLSVYWYQQSLDQGLQFLIQYYNGEERAKGNILERFSAQQFPDLHSELNLSSLELGDSALYFCASSGRSSYEQYFGPGTRLTVT.

This clonotype was counted many times. The chain carries TRBV28 and TRBJ2-1; 12 bases align to TRBD2. Germline V lookup: CDR1 MDHEN, CDR2 SYDVKM. This CDR3 region has 16 residues. The V and J ends lost 5 bases and 2 bases, in that order; junction bases with no gene match: 4. The CDR3 region is CASSPLAGGPYNEQFF. CDR3 bases: TGTGCCAGCAGTCCCCTAGCGGGGGGGCCCTACAATGAGCAGTTCTTC.

There are many counts of this clonotype. The CDR3 DNA reads as TGTGCCAGCAGTTCTACACAGGGCTACGAGCAGTACTTC. This codes for CASSSTQGYEQYF. The genes are TRBV14 and TRBJ2-7, with a possible D match to TRBD1 (6 bases). The V gene lost 6 bases and the J gene lost 3 bases, with 12 bases spanning the gap. This CDR3 has 13 amino acids. The V gene's germline CDR1 is SGHDN and CDR2 FVKESK.

This sequence joins TRBV4-1 and TRBJ1-5; unclear D gene. The V and J ends lost 1 base and 2 bases respectively, with 6 bases between them. Germline values: CDR1 MGHRA, CDR2 YSYEKL. There are 14 residues in the CDR3. CDR3 nucleotide sequence: TGCGCCAGCAGCCAAGTGTACGGCAATCAGCCCCAGCATTTT. Amino acids: CASSQVYGNQPQHF.